This TCR beta chain was observed in a study of cytomegalovirus exposure and HLA in healthy donors. CDR1 and CDR2 from the germline V gene are SEHNR and FQNEAQ (reference sequence). The V end was cut by 3 bases, the J end by 0 bases, with 11 bases between. The CDR3 consists of 15 residues. PCR used 60 Vbeta primers and 13 Jbeta primers. Data came from immunoSEQ multiplex PCR; TCRdb stores just in-frame clones and leaves some out. This sample has 150,000 or so clones, with around 67% found just once. What was sequenced was PBMCs. The TCR sequence derives from a woman aged 18-29 years in good health and CMV-seronegative. The chain carries TRBV7-9 and TRBJ2-5; a weak D match, TRBD1 (6 bases). CDR3 bases: TGTGCCAGCAGCTTTACAGGGACGTACCAAGAGACCCAGTACTTC. The encoded protein is CASSFTGTYQETQYF.